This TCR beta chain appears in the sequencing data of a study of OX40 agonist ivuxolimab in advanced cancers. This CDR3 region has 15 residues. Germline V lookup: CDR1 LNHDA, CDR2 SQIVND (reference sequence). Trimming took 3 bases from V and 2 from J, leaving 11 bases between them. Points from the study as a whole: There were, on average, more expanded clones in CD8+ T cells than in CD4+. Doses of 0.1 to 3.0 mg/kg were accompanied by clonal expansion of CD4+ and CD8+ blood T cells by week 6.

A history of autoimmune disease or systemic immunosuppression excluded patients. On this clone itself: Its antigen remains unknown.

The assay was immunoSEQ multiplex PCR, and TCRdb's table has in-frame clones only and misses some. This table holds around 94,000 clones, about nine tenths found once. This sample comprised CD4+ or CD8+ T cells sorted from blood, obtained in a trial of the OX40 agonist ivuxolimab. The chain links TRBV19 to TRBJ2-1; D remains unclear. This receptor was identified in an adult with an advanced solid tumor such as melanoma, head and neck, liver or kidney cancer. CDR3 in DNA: TGTGCCAGTAGTATGGATGTTTCCCCCTACAATGAGCAGTTCTTC. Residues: CASSMDVSPYNEQFF.